This T cell receptor beta chain was observed in a study of OX40 agonist ivuxolimab in advanced cancers. Assay used: immunoSEQ multiplex PCR; TCRdb lists only in-frame clones, some missing. The sample has some 85,000 clones; 70% to 90% are singletons. The CDR3 extends over 17 amino acids. Unmatched junction bases numbered 11, after V lost 1 base and J lost 5 bases. Germline loops: CDR1 LGHNA, CDR2 YSLEER. This TCR derives from an adult with an advanced solid tumor such as melanoma, head and neck, liver or kidney cancer. The starting material was CD4+ or CD8+ T cells sorted from blood, obtained in a trial of the OX40 agonist ivuxolimab. The rearrangement uses TRBV4-3 and TRBJ1-2; 9 bases align to TRBD1. In DNA, the CDR3 is TGCGCCAGCAGCCAAGTCCTGGGAACAGGGGGCCTTTATGGCTACACCTTC. It specifies CASSQVLGTGGLYGYTF.